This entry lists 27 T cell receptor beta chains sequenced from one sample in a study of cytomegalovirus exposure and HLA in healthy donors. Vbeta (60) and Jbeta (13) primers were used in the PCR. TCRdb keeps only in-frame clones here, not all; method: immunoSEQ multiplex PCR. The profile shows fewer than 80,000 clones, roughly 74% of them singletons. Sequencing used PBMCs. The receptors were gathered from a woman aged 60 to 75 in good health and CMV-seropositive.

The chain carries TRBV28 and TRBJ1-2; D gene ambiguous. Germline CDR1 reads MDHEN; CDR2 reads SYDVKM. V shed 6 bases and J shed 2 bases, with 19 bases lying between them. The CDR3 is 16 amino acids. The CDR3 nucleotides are TGTGCCAGCAGCTATACTTCGTGGGCGGGGAACTATGGCTACACCTTC. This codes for CASSYTSWAGNYGYTF.

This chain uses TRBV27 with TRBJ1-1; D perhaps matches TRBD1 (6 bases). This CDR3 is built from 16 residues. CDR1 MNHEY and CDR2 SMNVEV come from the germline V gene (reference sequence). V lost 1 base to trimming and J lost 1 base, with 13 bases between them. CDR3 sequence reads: CASSLLRGGGNTEAFF. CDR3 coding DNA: TGTGCCAGCAGTTTATTGAGGGGGGGTGGGAACACTGAAGCTTTCTTT.

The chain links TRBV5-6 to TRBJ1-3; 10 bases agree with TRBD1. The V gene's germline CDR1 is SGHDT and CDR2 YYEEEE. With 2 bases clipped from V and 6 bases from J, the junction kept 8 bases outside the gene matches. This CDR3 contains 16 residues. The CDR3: CASSLYGTGVENTIYF. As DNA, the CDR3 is TGTGCCAGCAGCTTATACGGGACAGGGGTAGAAAACACCATATATTTT.

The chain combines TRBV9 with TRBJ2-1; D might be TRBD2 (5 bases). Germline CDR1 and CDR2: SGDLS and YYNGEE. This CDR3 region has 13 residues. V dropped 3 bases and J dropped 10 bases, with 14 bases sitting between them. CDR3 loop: CASSADRSGEQFF. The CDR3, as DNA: TGTGCCAGCAGCGCGGACCGATCGGGGGAGCAGTTCTTC. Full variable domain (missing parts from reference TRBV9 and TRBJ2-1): DSGVTQTPKHLITATGQRVTLRCSPRSGDLSVYWYQQSLDQGLQFLIQYYNGEERAKGNILERFSAQQFPDLHSELNLSSLELGDSALYFCASSADRSGEQFFGPGTRLTVL.

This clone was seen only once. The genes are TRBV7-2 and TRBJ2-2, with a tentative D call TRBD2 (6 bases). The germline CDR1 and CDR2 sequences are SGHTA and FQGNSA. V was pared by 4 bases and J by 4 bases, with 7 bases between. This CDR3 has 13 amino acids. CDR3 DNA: TGTGCCAGCAGCTCGGGACTCACCGGGGAGCTGTTTTTT. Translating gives CASSSGLTGELFF.

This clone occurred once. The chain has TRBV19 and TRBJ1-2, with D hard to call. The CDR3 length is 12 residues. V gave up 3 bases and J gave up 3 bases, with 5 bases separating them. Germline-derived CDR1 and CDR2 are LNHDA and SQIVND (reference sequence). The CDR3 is CASSISDYGYTF. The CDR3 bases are TGTGCCAGTAGTATCTCGGACTATGGCTACACCTTC.

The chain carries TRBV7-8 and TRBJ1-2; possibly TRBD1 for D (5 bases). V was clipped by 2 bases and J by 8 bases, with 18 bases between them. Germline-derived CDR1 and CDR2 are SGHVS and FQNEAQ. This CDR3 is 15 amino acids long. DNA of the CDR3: TGTGCCAGCAGCTTATCCTCTGCCAGGGCGGACGGCTACACCTTC. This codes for CASSLSSARADGYTF. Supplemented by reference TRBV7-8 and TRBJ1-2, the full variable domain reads GAGVSQSPRYKVAKRGQDVALRCDPISGHVSLFWYQQALGQGPEFLTYFQNEAQLDKSGLPSDRFFAERPEGSVSTLKIQRTQQEDSAVYLCASSLSSARADGYTFGSGTRLTVV.

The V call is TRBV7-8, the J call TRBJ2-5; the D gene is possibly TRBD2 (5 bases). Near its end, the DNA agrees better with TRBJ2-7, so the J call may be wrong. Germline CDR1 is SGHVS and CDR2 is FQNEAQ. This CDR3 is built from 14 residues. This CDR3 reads CASSKIGKAYEQYF. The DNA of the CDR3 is TGTGCCAGCAGCAAAATCGGGAAGGCTTACGAGCAGTACTTC.

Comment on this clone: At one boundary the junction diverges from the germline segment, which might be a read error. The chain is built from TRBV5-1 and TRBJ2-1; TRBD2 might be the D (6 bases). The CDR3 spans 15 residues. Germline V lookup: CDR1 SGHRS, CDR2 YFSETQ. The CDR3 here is CTSSLVQRVYNEQFF. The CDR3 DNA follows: TGCACCAGCAGCTTGGTCCAGCGGGTTTACAATGAGCAGTTCTTC.

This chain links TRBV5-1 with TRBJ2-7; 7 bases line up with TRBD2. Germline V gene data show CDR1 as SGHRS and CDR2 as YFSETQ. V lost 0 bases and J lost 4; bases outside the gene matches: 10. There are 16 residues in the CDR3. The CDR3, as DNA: TGCGCCAGCAGCTTGGGCGCAGGGAGGGTTGGGTACGAGCAGTACTTC. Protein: CASSLGAGRVGYEQYF.

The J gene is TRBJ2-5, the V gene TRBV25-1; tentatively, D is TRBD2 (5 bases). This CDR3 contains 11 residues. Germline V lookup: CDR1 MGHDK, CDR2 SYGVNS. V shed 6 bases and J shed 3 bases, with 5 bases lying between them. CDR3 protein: CASRREETQYF. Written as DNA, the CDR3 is TGTGCCAGCAGGCGGGAAGAGACCCAGTACTTC. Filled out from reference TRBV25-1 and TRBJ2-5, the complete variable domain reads EADIYQTPRYLVIGTGKKITLECSQTMGHDKMYWYQQDPGMELHLIHYSYGVNSTEKGDLSSESTVSRIRTEHFPLTLESARPSHTSQYLCASRREETQYFGPGTRLLVL.

DNA for the CDR3: TGTGCCAGCAGGATACAGGGGGAAATCCACAATGAGCAGTTCTTC. As protein: CASRIQGEIHNEQFF. The rearrangement joins TRBV2 to TRBJ2-1; 8 bases are shared with TRBD1. V was clipped by 6 bases and J by 5 bases; unmatched bases: 9. The CDR3 consists of 15 residues. Germline CDR1 reads SNHLY; CDR2 reads FYNNEI.

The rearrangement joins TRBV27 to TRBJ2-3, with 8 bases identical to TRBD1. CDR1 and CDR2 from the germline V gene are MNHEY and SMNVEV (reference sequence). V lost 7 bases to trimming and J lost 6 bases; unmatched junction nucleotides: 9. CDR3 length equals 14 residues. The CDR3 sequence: CASTPNRGLDTQYF. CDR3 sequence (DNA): TGTGCCAGCACCCCGAACAGGGGGTTGGATACGCAGTATTTT.

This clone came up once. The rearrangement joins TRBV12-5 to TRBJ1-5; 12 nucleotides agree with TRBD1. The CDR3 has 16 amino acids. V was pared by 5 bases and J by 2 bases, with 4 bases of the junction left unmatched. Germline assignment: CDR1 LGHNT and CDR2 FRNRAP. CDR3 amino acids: CASGMGQGARNQPQHF. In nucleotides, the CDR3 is TGTGCTAGTGGTATGGGACAGGGGGCTCGCAATCAGCCCCAGCATTTT.

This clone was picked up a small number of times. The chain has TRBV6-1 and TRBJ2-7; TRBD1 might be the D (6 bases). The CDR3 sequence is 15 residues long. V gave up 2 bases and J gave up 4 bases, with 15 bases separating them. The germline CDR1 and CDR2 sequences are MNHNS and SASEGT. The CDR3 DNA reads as TGTGCCAGCAGTGAAACCTGGGGGCGAAATTACGAGCAGTACTTC. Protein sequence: CASSETWGRNYEQYF.

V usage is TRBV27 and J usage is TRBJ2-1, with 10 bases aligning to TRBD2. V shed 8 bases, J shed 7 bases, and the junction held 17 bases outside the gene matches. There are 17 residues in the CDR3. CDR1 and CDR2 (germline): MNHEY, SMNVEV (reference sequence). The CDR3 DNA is TGTGCCAGCGGGAACCTCGGGGCTAGCGGGAGAAATAATGAGCAGTTCTTC. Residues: CASGNLGASGRNNEQFF.

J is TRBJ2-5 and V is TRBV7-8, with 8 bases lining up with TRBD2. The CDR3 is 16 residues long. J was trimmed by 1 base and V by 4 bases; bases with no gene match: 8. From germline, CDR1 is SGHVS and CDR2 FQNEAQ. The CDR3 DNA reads TGTGCCAGCAGCTCCTATGGGCGGGGGGCCCAAGAGACCCAGTACTTC. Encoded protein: CASSSYGRGAQETQYF.

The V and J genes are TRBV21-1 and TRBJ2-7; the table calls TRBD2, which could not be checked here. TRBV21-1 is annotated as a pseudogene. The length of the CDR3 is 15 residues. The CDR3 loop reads CASSSPGGEAYEQYF. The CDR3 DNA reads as TGTGCCAGCAGCTCCCCCGGGGGGGAAGCCTACGAGCAGTACTTC.

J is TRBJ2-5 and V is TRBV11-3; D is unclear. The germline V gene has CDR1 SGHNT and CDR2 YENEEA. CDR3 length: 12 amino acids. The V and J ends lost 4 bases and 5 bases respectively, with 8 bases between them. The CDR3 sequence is CASSSRGETQYF. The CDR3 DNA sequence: TGTGCCAGCAGCTCACGAGGCGAGACCCAGTACTTC.

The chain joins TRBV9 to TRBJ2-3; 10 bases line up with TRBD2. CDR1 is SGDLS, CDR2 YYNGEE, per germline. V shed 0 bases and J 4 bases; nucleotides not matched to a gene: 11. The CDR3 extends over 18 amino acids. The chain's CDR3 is CASSVGNRGLAWADTQYF. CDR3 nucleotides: TGTGCCAGCAGCGTAGGGAATCGGGGACTAGCGTGGGCAGATACGCAGTATTTT.

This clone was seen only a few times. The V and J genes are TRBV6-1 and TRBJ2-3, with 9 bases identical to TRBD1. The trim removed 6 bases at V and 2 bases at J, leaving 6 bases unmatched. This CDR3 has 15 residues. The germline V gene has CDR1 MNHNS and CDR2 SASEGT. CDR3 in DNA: TGTGCCAGCAGCCCCGGGACAGGGCTCACAGATACGCAGTATTTT. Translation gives CASSPGTGLTDTQYF.

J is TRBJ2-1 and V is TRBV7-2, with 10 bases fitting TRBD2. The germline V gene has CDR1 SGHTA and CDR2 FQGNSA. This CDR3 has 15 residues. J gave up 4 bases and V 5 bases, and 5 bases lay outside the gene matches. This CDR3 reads CASSRGLAEYNEQFF. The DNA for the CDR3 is TGTGCCAGCAGCCGAGGACTAGCGGAATACAATGAGCAGTTCTTC.

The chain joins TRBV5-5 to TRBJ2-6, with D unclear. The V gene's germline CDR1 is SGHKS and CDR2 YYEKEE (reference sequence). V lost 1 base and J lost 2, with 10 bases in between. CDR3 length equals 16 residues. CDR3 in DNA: TGTGCCAGCAGCTTGCAAGGCGGTACTGGGGCCAACGTCCTGACTTTC. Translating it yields CASSLQGGTGANVLTF.

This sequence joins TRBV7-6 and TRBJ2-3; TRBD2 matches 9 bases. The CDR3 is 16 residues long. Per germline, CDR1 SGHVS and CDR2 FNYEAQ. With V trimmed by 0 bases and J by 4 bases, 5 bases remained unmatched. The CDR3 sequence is CASSLALAGTADTQYF. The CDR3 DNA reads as TGTGCCAGCAGCTTAGCGCTAGCGGGGACCGCAGATACGCAGTATTTT.

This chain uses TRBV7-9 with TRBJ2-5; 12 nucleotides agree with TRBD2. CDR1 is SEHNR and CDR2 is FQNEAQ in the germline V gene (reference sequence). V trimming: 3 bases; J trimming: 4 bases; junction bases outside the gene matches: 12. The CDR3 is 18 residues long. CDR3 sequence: CASSFGTSGRIEGETQYF. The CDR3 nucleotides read TGTGCCAGCAGCTTCGGAACTAGCGGGAGGATAGAGGGAGAGACCCAGTACTTC.

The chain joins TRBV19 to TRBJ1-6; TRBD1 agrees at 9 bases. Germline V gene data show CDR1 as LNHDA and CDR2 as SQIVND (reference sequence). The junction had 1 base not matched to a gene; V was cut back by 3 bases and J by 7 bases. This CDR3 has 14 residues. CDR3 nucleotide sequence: TGTGCCAGTAGTATGGGACAGGGAAATTCACCCCTCCACTTT. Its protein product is CASSMGQGNSPLHF.

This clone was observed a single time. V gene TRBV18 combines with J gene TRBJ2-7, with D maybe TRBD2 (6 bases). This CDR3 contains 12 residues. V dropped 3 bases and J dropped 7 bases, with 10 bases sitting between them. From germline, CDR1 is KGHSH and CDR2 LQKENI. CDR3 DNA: TGTGCCAGCTCACCGGGACTTGGGGAGCAGTACTTC. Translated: CASSPGLGEQYF.